These T cell receptor beta chains were read from a single sample in a study of T cell repertoires in cytomegalovirus infection. Using its own MiXCR run on the reads, TCRdb lists one record per CDR3 protein. The data contain tens of thousands of distinct CDR3 sequences, around 18% of them singletons. No cognate antigen is known for these TCRs. The starting material was CD8+ T cells from cultured PBMCs, obtained from culture after CMV antigen stimulation. The receptors shown here come from a human donor in good health (CMV status not recorded). Some clones in this sample may be carry-over from other donors' samples. Both conserved end residues are part of each CDR3. The order of the fields is CDR3 protein, CDR3 DNA, V gene, D gene, J gene, clone size. The D gene is left open where the match is weak. Clone size is given for some rows only: seen once, a few or many times, or a class if the clone is expanded.

cdr3_aa: CASSIPLTQNYGYTF; cdr3_nt: TGTGCCAGTAGTATTCCTCTGACACAAAACTATGGCTACACCTTC; v_call: TRBV19; d_call: .; j_call: TRBJ1-2; clone_size: .
cdr3_aa: CASSDGGGAGETQYF; cdr3_nt: TGTGCCAGCAGCGACGGCGGGGGGGCCGGGGAGACCCAGTACTTC; v_call: TRBV9; d_call: TRBD2; j_call: TRBJ2-5; clone_size: few
cdr3_aa: CASSQGGASYNEQFF; cdr3_nt: TGCGCCAGCAGCCAAGGGGGGGCCTCCTACAATGAGCAGTTCTTC; v_call: TRBV4-3; d_call: .; j_call: TRBJ2-1; clone_size: .
cdr3_aa: CSALPETGNEKLFF; cdr3_nt: TGCAGTGCCTTGCCCGAGACAGGGAACGAAAAACTGTTTTTT; v_call: TRBV20-1; d_call: TRBD1; j_call: TRBJ1-4; clone_size: .
cdr3_aa: CASSTPETSGRADTQYF; cdr3_nt: TGTGCCAGCAGCACTCCGGAGACTAGCGGGAGGGCAGATACGCAGTATTTT; v_call: TRBV5-4; d_call: TRBD2; j_call: TRBJ2-3; clone_size: .
cdr3_aa: CATSDLDRITGELFF; cdr3_nt: TGTGCCACCAGTGACTTGGACAGGATCACCGGGGAGCTGTTTTTT; v_call: TRBV24-1; d_call: TRBD1; j_call: TRBJ2-2; clone_size: many
cdr3_aa: CASSDQTYNEQFF; cdr3_nt: TGCGCCAGCAGCGATCAGACATACAATGAGCAGTTCTTC; v_call: TRBV5-1; d_call: .; j_call: TRBJ2-1; clone_size: .
cdr3_aa: CASSLAGDRDTQYF; cdr3_nt: TGTGCCAGCAGCCTAGCGGGGGACCGAGATACGCAGTATTTT; v_call: TRBV2; d_call: TRBD2; j_call: TRBJ2-3; clone_size: few
cdr3_aa: CASSLGAGSTYEQYF; cdr3_nt: TGTGCCAGCAGCCTCGGTGCAGGGTCAACCTACGAGCAGTACTTC; v_call: TRBV7-2; d_call: .; j_call: TRBJ2-7; clone_size: many
cdr3_aa: CASSTRLAGGLSEQFF; cdr3_nt: TGTGCCAGCAGCACGAGACTAGCGGGGGGGCTAAGTGAGCAGTTCTTC; v_call: TRBV13; d_call: TRBD2; j_call: TRBJ2-1; clone_size: few
cdr3_aa: CASSIPGTANEQFF; cdr3_nt: TGTGCCAGCAGCATCCCCGGGACAGCCAATGAGCAGTTCTTC; v_call: TRBV11-3; d_call: TRBD1; j_call: TRBJ2-1; clone_size: few
cdr3_aa: CASSPSARDSAFRGFQYF; cdr3_nt: TGTGCCAGCAGTCCGTCGGCGAGGGACAGTGCCTTTCGGGGGTTTCAGTACTTC; v_call: TRBV2; d_call: .; j_call: TRBJ2-4; clone_size: .
cdr3_aa: CASSRDNQPQHF; cdr3_nt: TGTGCCAGCAGCCGAGACAATCAGCCCCAGCATTTT; v_call: TRBV5-4; d_call: .; j_call: TRBJ1-5; clone_size: .
cdr3_aa: CASSQASYEQYF; cdr3_nt: TGTGCCAGCAGCCAAGCCTCCTACGAGCAGTACTTC; v_call: TRBV3-1; d_call: .; j_call: TRBJ2-7; clone_size: many
cdr3_aa: CASSLGVAYREENTEAFF; cdr3_nt: TGCGCCAGCAGCTTGGGTGTAGCTTACAGGGAAGAGAACACTGAAGCTTTCTTT; v_call: TRBV5-1; d_call: .; j_call: TRBJ1-1; clone_size: .
cdr3_aa: CASSQAGGLSSYEQYF; cdr3_nt: TGTGCCAGCAGCCAAGCGGGGGGTTTGAGCTCCTACGAGCAGTACTTC; v_call: TRBV4-2; d_call: TRBD2; j_call: TRBJ2-7; clone_size: .
cdr3_aa: CASSYGGKPQHF; cdr3_nt: TGTGCCAGCAGCTACGGGGGGAAGCCCCAGCATTTT; v_call: TRBV7-9; d_call: .; j_call: TRBJ1-5; clone_size: .
cdr3_aa: CSARDEGAADTQYF; cdr3_nt: TGCAGTGCTAGAGACGAGGGGGCGGCAGATACGCAGTATTTT; v_call: TRBV20-1; d_call: TRBD1; j_call: TRBJ2-3; clone_size: .
cdr3_aa: CASSQDPHRRDTEAFF; cdr3_nt: TGCGCCAGCAGCCAAGATCCGCACAGGAGGGACACTGAAGCTTTCTTT; v_call: TRBV4-3; d_call: .; j_call: TRBJ1-1; clone_size: .
cdr3_aa: CAWRAGPTQGLEQYF; cdr3_nt: TGTGCCTGGAGGGCCGGGCCCACACAGGGTCTCGAGCAGTACTTC; v_call: TRBV30; d_call: .; j_call: TRBJ2-7; clone_size: .
cdr3_aa: CASSERGFTYEQYF; cdr3_nt: TGTGCCAGCAGTGAACGTGGGTTTACCTACGAGCAGTACTTC; v_call: TRBV2; d_call: .; j_call: TRBJ2-7; clone_size: .
cdr3_aa: CAHRPDSYEQYF; cdr3_nt: TGTGCCCACAGACCGGACTCCTACGAGCAGTACTTC; v_call: TRBV7-2; d_call: .; j_call: TRBJ2-7; clone_size: many
cdr3_aa: CASSPGTSGIGANTGELFF; cdr3_nt: TGTGCCAGCAGCCCCGGGACTAGCGGGATAGGTGCGAACACCGGGGAGCTGTTTTTT; v_call: TRBV11-3; d_call: TRBD2; j_call: TRBJ2-2; clone_size: many
cdr3_aa: CASSRRGGNSPLHF; cdr3_nt: TGTGCCAGCAGCCGCAGGGGGGGCAATTCACCCCTCCACTTT; v_call: TRBV14; d_call: TRBD1; j_call: TRBJ1-6; clone_size: .
cdr3_aa: CASSLDPLVADTQYF; cdr3_nt: TGTGCCAGCAGCTTGGACCCACTAGTTGCAGATACGCAGTATTTT; v_call: TRBV5-6; d_call: .; j_call: TRBJ2-3; clone_size: many
cdr3_aa: CASSSLEGALETQYF; cdr3_nt: TGTGCCAGCAGCTCGTTGGAGGGGGCTTTGGAGACCCAGTACTTC; v_call: TRBV9; d_call: .; j_call: TRBJ2-5; clone_size: many
cdr3_aa: CASSPGTGSEAFF; cdr3_nt: TGTGCCAGCAGCCCCGGGACCGGCAGTGAAGCTTTCTTT; v_call: TRBV11-3; d_call: .; j_call: TRBJ1-1; clone_size: few
cdr3_aa: CASSLAGMVPDTQYF; cdr3_nt: TGTGCCAGCAGCTTAGCGGGAATGGTCCCAGATACGCAGTATTTT; v_call: TRBV7-9; d_call: .; j_call: TRBJ2-3; clone_size: .